The 20 T cell receptor beta chains reported below all come from one sample, sequenced in a study of blood T cell repertoires in COVID-19. TCRdb's table, derived via immunoSEQ multiplex PCR, lists solely in-frame clones and lacks some. The data show around 120,000 clones, 80% seen once. Sequencing was carried out using peripheral blood. These TCRs come from a human donor in a cohort sampled during active COVID-19.

The rearrangement links TRBV5-1 to TRBJ2-1; D uncertain. This CDR3 spans 15 amino acids. V lost 4 bases and J lost 0, with 11 bases in between. Germline CDR1 and CDR2: SGHRS and YFSETQ. CDR3 coding DNA: TGCGCCAGCAGCAGGAAGGCGGACTCCTACAATGAGCAGTTCTTC. Amino acids: CASSRKADSYNEQFF.

J is TRBJ1-3 and V is TRBV7-2, with a possible D match to TRBD1 (5 bases). Germline V lookup: CDR1 SGHTA, CDR2 FQGNSA. Between the trimmed V and J ends, which lost 2 bases and 0 bases, there was a span of 8 bases. CDR3 length: 15 residues. For the CDR3, the DNA is TGTGCCAGCAGCTTACGGGGACTCTCTGGAAACACCATATATTTT. It yields the protein CASSLRGLSGNTIYF.

This clone has just one count. The chain recombines TRBV7-8 with TRBJ2-1; 7 nucleotides align to TRBD1. The J segment lost 3 bases and the V segment lost 6 bases, leaving 8 bases of the junction unmatched. The germline V gene has CDR1 SGHVS and CDR2 FQNEAQ. This CDR3 spans 15 amino acids. The CDR3 coding sequence is TGTGCCAGCAGAGCCGGGACAGATCTCTACAATGAGCAGTTCTTC. Protein sequence: CASRAGTDLYNEQFF. The full variable domain, completed using reference TRBV7-8 and TRBJ2-1, is GAGVSQSPRYKVAKRGQDVALRCDPISGHVSLFWYQQALGQGPEFLTYFQNEAQLDKSGLPSDRFFAERPEGSVSTLKIQRTQQEDSAVYLCASRAGTDLYNEQFFGPGTRLTVL.

The chain is built from TRBV30 and TRBJ2-7, with TRBD2 as a possible D gene (5 bases). Germline CDR1 and CDR2: GTSNPN and SVGIG (reference sequence). The germline V and J ends were trimmed by 5 bases and 0 bases, with 20 bases remaining between them. CDR3 size: 16 residues. CDR3 coding DNA: TGTGCCTGGGGGCCCCAACTAACGGGGATCTCCTACGAGCAGTACTTC. Amino acid sequence: CAWGPQLTGISYEQYF.

The CDR3 here is CASSLRTGETDTQYF. The CDR3 nucleotides are TGTGCCAGCAGTCTGCGGACAGGGGAAACAGATACGCAGTATTTT. V gene TRBV11-2 combines with J gene TRBJ2-3, with 9 positions matching TRBD1. This CDR3 contains 15 residues. CDR1 is SGHAT, CDR2 FQNNGV, per germline. Trimming took 6 bases from V and 3 from J; bases not matched to a gene: 7. The full variable domain, completed using reference TRBV11-2 and TRBJ2-3, is EAGVAQSPRYKIIEKRQSVAFWCNPISGHATLYWYQQILGQGPKLLIQFQNNGVVDDSQLPKDRFSAERLKGVDSTLKIQPAKLEDSAVYLCASSLRTGETDTQYFGPGTRLTVL.

The chain uses TRBV7-9 and TRBJ2-3, with D possibly matching TRBD1 (6 bases). The CDR3 is 13 residues long. From germline, CDR1 is SEHNR and CDR2 FQNEAQ (reference sequence). The V gene lost 5 bases and the J gene lost 5 bases, with 11 bases spanning the gap. The CDR3 sequence: CASSPRTEDTQYF. CDR3 nucleotide sequence: TGTGCCAGCAGCCCCCGGACAGAAGATACGCAGTATTTT.

J is TRBJ1-2 and V is TRBV10-1; 10 positions match TRBD1. The CDR3 sequence is 16 residues long. Germline values: CDR1 WNHNN, CDR2 SYGVQD (reference sequence). V trimming: 7 bases; J trimming: 6 bases; junction bases outside the gene matches: 14. CDR3 loop: CASNHARDRGVNGYTF. The CDR3 DNA sequence: TGCGCCAGCAACCACGCTAGGGACAGGGGAGTGAATGGCTACACCTTC.

The V gene is TRBV13, the J gene TRBJ2-3, with unresolved D. The CDR3 extends over 12 amino acids. V lost 5 bases and J 4 bases, leaving 7 bases between the germline ends. Germline lookup yields CDR1 PRHDT and CDR2 FYEKMQ (reference sequence). CDR3 amino acids: CASSPLADTQYF. In DNA form, the CDR3 reads TGTGCCAGCAGCCCGCTAGCAGATACGCAGTATTTT.

The rearrangement uses TRBV4-3 and TRBJ2-7; 9 bases are a match to TRBD1. CDR1 LGHNA and CDR2 YSLEER come from the germline V gene. The CDR3 has 17 amino acids. The junction had 8 bases not matched to a gene; V was cut back by 2 bases and J by 0 bases. As DNA, the CDR3 is TGCGCCAGCAGCCAACAATCCGGGACAGGGACCTCCTACGAGCAGTACTTC. This sequence encodes CASSQQSGTGTSYEQYF.

V usage is TRBV18 and J usage is TRBJ2-7; 8 nucleotides align to TRBD1. After removal of 6 bases from V and 3 bases from J, the junction contained 10 bases not matched to a gene. Per germline, CDR1 KGHSH and CDR2 LQKENI. This CDR3 is built from 15 residues. The CDR3 sequence is CASSPGGGRSYEQYF. The CDR3 DNA sequence: TGTGCCAGCTCTCCAGGGGGCGGAAGAAGCTACGAGCAGTACTTC.

The rearrangement uses TRBV6-1 and TRBJ1-1; D is ambiguous. The germline gives CDR1 MNHNS, CDR2 SASEGT. This CDR3 is built from 16 residues. V was shortened by 1 base and J by 1 base, with 13 bases between the two germline ends. CDR3 nucleotide sequence: TGTGCCAGCAGTGAAGGTTGGCGGGGTGGGAACACTGAAGCTTTCTTT. Translating gives CASSEGWRGGNTEAFF.

V gene TRBV6-1 combines with J gene TRBJ2-6; tentatively, D is TRBD2 (6 bases). This CDR3 contains 18 residues. Per germline, CDR1 MNHNS and CDR2 SASEGT. V was cut by 1 base and J by 0 bases, with 13 bases left in between. The CDR3 sequence: CASSEGHEGLSGANVLTF. CDR3 bases: TGTGCCAGCAGTGAAGGACACGAGGGACTCTCTGGGGCCAACGTCCTGACTTTC.

The rearrangement joins TRBV6-6 to TRBJ1-2; the D gene is possibly TRBD1 (6 bases). Trimming stripped 4 bases from V and 4 bases from J, with 10 bases between. Per the germline V gene, CDR1 is MNHNY and CDR2 is SVGAGI (reference sequence). CDR3 length: 13 residues. The CDR3 DNA reads TGTGCCAGCAGTTTGATACAGGGCTATGGCTACACCTTC. Amino acid sequence: CASSLIQGYGYTF.

This clone was detected a few times. The chain links TRBV2 to TRBJ1-6; 11 bases are a match to TRBD1. This CDR3 region has 14 residues. Per the germline V gene, CDR1 is SNHLY and CDR2 is FYNNEI. The V segment lost 7 bases and the J segment 8 bases; nucleotides outside the gene matches: 4. CDR3 in amino acids: CASTGQGAYSPLHF. The DNA of the CDR3 is TGTGCCAGCACCGGACAGGGGGCTTATTCACCCCTCCACTTT.

The gene calls are TRBV7-6 and TRBJ1-2; D is uncertain. The CDR3 is 14 amino acids. Trimming shortened V by 0 bases and J by 5 bases, and 10 bases separated the two germline ends. CDR1 SGHVS and CDR2 FNYEAQ come from the germline V gene. The CDR3: CASSLAAAAYGYTF. As DNA, the CDR3 is TGTGCCAGCAGCTTAGCGGCCGCAGCGTATGGCTACACCTTC.

This clone was counted a few times. The rearrangement links TRBV4-1 to TRBJ1-3; 8 positions match TRBD1. The germline V gene encodes CDR1 MGHRA and CDR2 YSYEKL. The CDR3 loop spans 18 amino acids. Trimming took 3 bases from V and 4 from J; bases not matched to a gene: 14. In nucleotides, the CDR3 is TGCGCCAGCAGCCATCCGATGAGAACGGACAGGGAGGGAAACACCATATATTTT. As protein: CASSHPMRTDREGNTIYF.

This chain uses TRBV6-5 with TRBJ1-3; D remains ambiguous. The CDR3 sequence is 15 residues long. Germline values: CDR1 MNHEY, CDR2 SVGAGI. Trimming removed 5 bases at V and 0 bases at J, with 11 bases between. The CDR3 is CASSTGSASGNTIYF. In nucleotides, the CDR3 is TGTGCCAGCAGTACCGGGTCCGCCTCTGGAAACACCATATATTTT.

This clone was recorded a few times. The chain links TRBV6-2 or TRBV6-3 to TRBJ1-2; unclear D gene. The V and J ends lost 6 bases and 6 bases respectively, with 14 bases between them. CDR3 length: 13 residues. CDR1 is MNHEY and CDR2 is SVGEGT in the germline V gene. The CDR3 coding sequence is TGTGCCAGCAGCCTTGCACGCGGCGATGGCTACACCTTC. This gives the protein CASSLARGDGYTF.

This rearrangement joins TRBV2 to TRBJ2-3; possibly TRBD2 for D (5 bases). Germline CDR1 is SNHLY and CDR2 is FYNNEI. The CDR3 has 14 residues. With 6 bases removed from V and 4 bases from J, the gap between germline ends came to 14 bases. CDR3 region: CASSAEEGPDTQYF. Here the CDR3 DNA reads TGTGCCAGCAGCGCGGAGGAAGGGCCAGATACGCAGTATTTT.

This clone was counted between two and nine times. V gene TRBV6-6 combines with J gene TRBJ1-2, with D perhaps matching TRBD1 (6 bases). Germline lookup yields CDR1 MNHNY and CDR2 SVGAGI (reference sequence). The CDR3 is 13 residues long. The V end lost 5 bases, the J end lost 5 bases, and 12 bases lay between the germline ends. CDR3 loop: CASSRQDFYGYTF. In DNA, the CDR3 is TGTGCCAGCAGTCGACAGGATTTTTATGGCTACACCTTC.